Listed below are T cell receptor beta chains from one sample, sequenced in a study of OX40 agonist ivuxolimab in advanced cancers. The repertoire was sequenced with immunoSEQ multiplex PCR; TCRdb's copy has only in-frame clones and lacks some. The sample includes 77,000 or so clones, about 88% of them seen just once. The specimen was CD4+ or CD8+ T cells sorted from blood, collected in a trial of the OX40 agonist ivuxolimab. Source of these receptors: an adult with an advanced solid tumor such as melanoma, head and neck, liver or kidney cancer. CDR3s include the opening cysteine and the closing phenylalanine or tryptophan. Each record gives: J gene, D gene, V gene, clone size, CDR3 DNA, CDR3 protein. The D gene is left open where the match is weak. Size is stated for part of the rows, as once, few or many counts, or as a class when the clone is expanded.

J: TRBJ2-3; D: TRBD2; V: TRBV28; size: -; DNA: TGTGCCAGCAGCTCGACTAGCTACAATACGCAGTATTTT; CDR3: CASSSTSYNTQYF
J: TRBJ2-1; D: -; V: TRBV7-2; size: -; DNA: TGTGCCAGCAGCCCTATCTCCTACAATGAGCAGTTCTTC; CDR3: CASSPISYNEQFF
J: TRBJ2-7; D: -; V: TRBV11-2; size: -; DNA: TGTGCCAGCAGCTCCGTTGGGGGGTCGTACGAGCAGTACTTC; CDR3: CASSSVGGSYEQYF
J: TRBJ1-1; D: TRBD1; V: TRBV5-4; size: -; DNA: TGTGCCAGCAGCTTGGACAGGGGCCAGAGGAACACTGAAGCTTTCTTT; CDR3: CASSLDRGQRNTEAFF
J: TRBJ2-7; D: -; V: TRBV6-1; size: -; DNA: TGTGCCAGCAGTGAACGTGGGGCCTCCTACGAGCAGTACTTC; CDR3: CASSERGASYEQYF
J: TRBJ2-7; D: -; V: TRBV29-1; size: -; DNA: TGCAGCGTGGGCTCCTACGAGCAGTACTTC; CDR3: CSVGSYEQYF
J: TRBJ1-1; D: -; V: TRBV18; size: few; DNA: TGTGCCAGCTCACCACGGGTATCGGACACTGAAGCTTTCTTT; CDR3: CASSPRVSDTEAFF
J: TRBJ2-3; D: -; V: TRBV28; size: -; DNA: TGTGCCAGCAGTTCTACCTGGGACCCCACAGATACGCAGTATTTT; CDR3: CASSSTWDPTDTQYF
J: TRBJ2-5; D: TRBD1; V: TRBV12-5; size: once; DNA: TGTGCTAGTGGTTTGGGAACAGGGGGCGCGGGGGAGACCCAGTACTTC; CDR3: CASGLGTGGAGETQYF
J: TRBJ2-7; D: -; V: TRBV14; size: -; DNA: TGTGCCAGCAGCCAAGGGGTAGGACAGATTCTGGGTGAGCAGTACTTC; CDR3: CASSQGVGQILGEQYF
J: TRBJ2-7; D: -; V: TRBV28; size: -; DNA: TGTGCCAGCAGTTTAGCCGGGACCGTGTGGGAGCAGTACTTC; CDR3: CASSLAGTVWEQYF
J: TRBJ1-3; D: TRBD1; V: TRBV5-6; size: -; DNA: TGTGCCAGCAGCATACGGACAGGGGGAGATGTCTCTGGAAACACCATATATTTT; CDR3: CASSIRTGGDVSGNTIYF
J: TRBJ2-2; D: TRBD2; V: TRBV5-1; size: -; DNA: TGCGCCAGCAGCTGGGGACTAGCGGGGGGCGCGAACACCGGGGAGCTGTTTTTT; CDR3: CASSWGLAGGANTGELFF
J: TRBJ2-7; D: TRBD2; V: TRBV10-3; size: -; DNA: TGTGCCATCAGTGAGCAAGCGGGAGACGTGGAGCAGTACTTC; CDR3: CAISEQAGDVEQYF
J: TRBJ1-2; D: TRBD1; V: TRBV2; size: -; DNA: TGTGCCAGCGGGGAGAGACAGGGACGCTATGGCTACACCTTC; CDR3: CASGERQGRYGYTF
J: TRBJ1-1; D: -; V: TRBV13; size: -; DNA: TGTGCCAGCAGCTTAGGTCGAAACCCTGAAGCTTTCTTT; CDR3: CASSLGRNPEAFF
J: TRBJ1-5; D: TRBD1; V: TRBV5-5; size: few; DNA: TGTGCCAGCAGCTTAGGACAGGGGTTTGGTAAACAGCCCCAGCATTTT; CDR3: CASSLGQGFGKQPQHF
J: TRBJ2-5; D: -; V: TRBV2; size: -; DNA: TGTGCCAGCAGTGGGACCCCCCGGGACCCCCAATCGACCCAGTACTTC; CDR3: CASSGTPRDPQSTQYF
J: TRBJ2-7; D: -; V: TRBV18; size: -; DNA: TGTGCCAGCTCATCCCGCTGGGACGAGCAGTACTTC; CDR3: CASSSRWDEQYF
J: TRBJ1-5; D: -; V: TRBV6-1; size: -; DNA: TGTGCCAGCAGTCCGAAAGGGGGTGAGAATCAGCCCCAGCATTTT; CDR3: CASSPKGGENQPQHF
J: TRBJ1-1; D: TRBD1; V: TRBV9; size: once; DNA: TGTGCCAGCAGTGGAGCCGGGACAGGTGTAACTGAAGCTTTCTTT; CDR3: CASSGAGTGVTEAFF
J: TRBJ1-4; D: -; V: TRBV5-1; size: -; DNA: TGCGCCAGCAAAAGGGGGTCGGGTGAAAAACTGTTTTTT; CDR3: CASKRGSGEKLFF
J: TRBJ2-7; D: TRBD1; V: TRBV6-6; size: -; DNA: TGTGCCAGCAGCAGACAGGGGGCCAACGAGCAGTACTTC; CDR3: CASSRQGANEQYF
J: TRBJ2-3; D: -; V: TRBV29-1; size: -; DNA: TGCAGCGTCCCCGGGGGGCTAGCGTTGCGGGAAACAGATACGCAGTATTTT; CDR3: CSVPGGLALRETDTQYF
J: TRBJ2-5; D: -; V: TRBV5-1; size: -; DNA: TGCGCCAGCAGCTTGGCGGGGGCCCCACAAGAGACCCAGTACTTC; CDR3: CASSLAGAPQETQYF
J: TRBJ2-7; D: TRBD2; V: TRBV6-5; size: few; DNA: TGTGCCACCCTGGGAGGGCTGACCTACGAGCAGTACTTC; CDR3: CATLGGLTYEQYF
J: TRBJ2-5; D: TRBD2; V: TRBV5-1; size: -; DNA: TGCGCCAGCAGCTTCCTTCTAGCGGGGGGGCCAGAGACTCAGTACTTC; CDR3: CASSFLLAGGPETQYF
J: TRBJ2-2; D: -; V: TRBV5-1; size: -; DNA: TGCGCCAGCAGCTTGGATAACACCGGGGAGCTGTTTTTT; CDR3: CASSLDNTGELFF
J: TRBJ1-1; D: -; V: TRBV7-9; size: -; DNA: TGTGCCAGCAGCCAGATCCAGGGCTGGGGGGAAGCTTTCTTT; CDR3: CASSQIQGWGEAFF
J: TRBJ2-3; D: -; V: TRBV4-1; size: -; DNA: TGCGCCAGCAGCCCTTGGCTAGGTATCACAGATACGCAGTATTTT; CDR3: CASSPWLGITDTQYF
J: TRBJ2-2; D: TRBD1; V: TRBV9; size: -; DNA: TGTGCCAGCAGCGTAGGAGGGACAGCAGACACCGGGGAGCTGTTTTTT; CDR3: CASSVGGTADTGELFF
J: TRBJ1-2; D: -; V: TRBV18; size: -; DNA: TGTGCCAGCTCACTACAGGATCTTAGCTATGGCTACACCTTC; CDR3: CASSLQDLSYGYTF
J: TRBJ1-3; D: -; V: TRBV5-1; size: -; DNA: TGCGCCAGCAGCTTGACAGCAGGAAACACCATATATTTT; CDR3: CASSLTAGNTIYF
J: TRBJ1-1; D: -; V: TRBV6-1; size: -; DNA: TGTGCCAGCAGTGCGAGGTGCTGTGGGGGCGAAGACACTGAAGCTTTCTTT; CDR3: CASSARCCGGEDTEAFF
J: TRBJ2-2; D: -; V: TRBV14; size: -; DNA: TGTGCCAGCAGTTACTGGGGGGAGCTGTTTTTT; CDR3: CASSYWGELFF
J: TRBJ2-7; D: -; V: TRBV27; size: -; DNA: TGTGCCAGCAGTAGGACAGTGACCTACGAGCAGTACTTC; CDR3: CASSRTVTYEQYF
J: TRBJ1-5; D: -; V: TRBV5-4; size: -; DNA: TGTGCCAGCAGTCCTACAGGTGGCAATCAGCCCCAGCATTTT; CDR3: CASSPTGGNQPQHF
J: TRBJ1-4; D: -; V: TRBV5-1; size: -; DNA: TGCGCCAGCAGCTTGTTATGGGAGGATGAAAAACTGTTTTTT; CDR3: CASSLLWEDEKLFF
J: TRBJ1-3; D: -; V: TRBV21-1; size: -; DNA: TGTGCCAGCAGCCTAAGAGACCACCGGGTACAGCCTAACTCTGGAAACACCATATATTTT; CDR3: CASSLRDHRVQPNSGNTIYF
J: TRBJ2-7; D: -; V: TRBV2; size: once; DNA: TGTGCCAGCAGTGGACAGGGAGGCGGCGAGCAGTACTTC; CDR3: CASSGQGGGEQYF
J: TRBJ2-5; D: -; V: TRBV28; size: -; DNA: TGTGCCAGCAAGAACCACTTCCAAGAGACCCAGTACTTC; CDR3: CASKNHFQETQYF
J: TRBJ1-2; D: -; V: TRBV6-1; size: -; DNA: TGTGCCAGCAGTTCGACGCTGAACTATGGCTACACCTTC; CDR3: CASSSTLNYGYTF
J: TRBJ2-7; D: TRBD2; V: TRBV19; size: -; DNA: TGTGCCAGTAGTATCCCCCCTCTGACTAGCGGGAGAAGTCACGAGCAGTACTTC; CDR3: CASSIPPLTSGRSHEQYF
J: TRBJ1-2; D: -; V: TRBV7-8; size: -; DNA: TGTGCCAGCAGCTTAGATCGGGAAAACTATGGCTACACCTTC; CDR3: CASSLDRENYGYTF
J: TRBJ2-7; D: -; V: TRBV7-9; size: -; DNA: TGTGCCAGCAGCTTAGCGTGGGGGGACAGAGCCTCCTACGAGCAGTACTTC; CDR3: CASSLAWGDRASYEQYF
J: TRBJ1-2; D: -; V: TRBV15; size: -; DNA: TGTGCCACCAGCATTGATCAGGGCCTCTATGGCTACACCTTC; CDR3: CATSIDQGLYGYTF
J: TRBJ2-1; D: -; V: TRBV10-3; size: -; DNA: TGTGCCATCAGCCCAGGGTTCAATGAGCAGTTCTTC; CDR3: CAISPGFNEQFF
J: TRBJ1-3; D: -; V: TRBV5-1; size: -; DNA: TGCGCCAGCAGCTCGGACGGGGGAGCGGGAAACACCATATATTTT; CDR3: CASSSDGGAGNTIYF
J: TRBJ2-1; D: -; V: TRBV28; size: -; DNA: TGTGCCAGCAGTTTACAGGGGACTGTCTACAATGAGCAGTTCTTC; CDR3: CASSLQGTVYNEQFF
J: TRBJ2-6; D: TRBD2; V: TRBV7-8; size: -; DNA: TGTGCCAGCAGCCCTCGGCGGGGGGGCTCAGGGGCCAACGTCCTGACTTTC; CDR3: CASSPRRGGSGANVLTF